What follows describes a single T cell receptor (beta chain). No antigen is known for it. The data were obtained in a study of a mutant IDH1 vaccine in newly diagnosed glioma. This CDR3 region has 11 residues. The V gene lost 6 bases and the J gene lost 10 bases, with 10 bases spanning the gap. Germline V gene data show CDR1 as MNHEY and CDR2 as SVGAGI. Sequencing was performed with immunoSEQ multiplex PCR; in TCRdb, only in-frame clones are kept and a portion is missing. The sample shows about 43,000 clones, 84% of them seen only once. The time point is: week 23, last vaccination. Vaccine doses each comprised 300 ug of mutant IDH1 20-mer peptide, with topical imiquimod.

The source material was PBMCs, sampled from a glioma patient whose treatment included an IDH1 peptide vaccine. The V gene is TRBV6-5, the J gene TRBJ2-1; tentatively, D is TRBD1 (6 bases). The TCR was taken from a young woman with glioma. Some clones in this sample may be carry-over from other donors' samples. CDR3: CASSHGQEQFF. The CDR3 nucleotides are TGTGCCAGCAGCCACGGACAGGAGCAGTTCTTC.